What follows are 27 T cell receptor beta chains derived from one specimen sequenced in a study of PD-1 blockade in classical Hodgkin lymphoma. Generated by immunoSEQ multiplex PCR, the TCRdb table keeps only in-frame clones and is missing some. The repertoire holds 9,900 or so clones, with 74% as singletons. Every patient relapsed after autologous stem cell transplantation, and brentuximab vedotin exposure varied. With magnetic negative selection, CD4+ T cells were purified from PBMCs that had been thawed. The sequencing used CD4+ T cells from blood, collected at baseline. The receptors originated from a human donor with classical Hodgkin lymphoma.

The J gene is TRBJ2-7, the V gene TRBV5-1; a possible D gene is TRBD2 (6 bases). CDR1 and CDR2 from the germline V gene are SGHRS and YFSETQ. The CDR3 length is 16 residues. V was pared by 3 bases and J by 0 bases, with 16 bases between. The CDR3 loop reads CASSSARDWSSYEQYF. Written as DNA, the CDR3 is TGCGCCAGCAGCTCGGCGAGGGACTGGAGCTCCTACGAGCAGTACTTC.

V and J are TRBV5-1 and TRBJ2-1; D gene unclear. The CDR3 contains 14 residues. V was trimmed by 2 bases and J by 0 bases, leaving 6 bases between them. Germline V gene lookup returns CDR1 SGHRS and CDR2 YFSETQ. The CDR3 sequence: CASSFAGSYNEQFF. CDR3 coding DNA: TGCGCCAGCAGCTTCGCTGGCTCCTACAATGAGCAGTTCTTC.

In DNA form, the CDR3 reads TGTGCCAGCAGCTTAGGGGGAGGGGACGTCAAGCAGTACTTC. Amino acids: CASSLGGGDVKQYF. The V call is TRBV11-1, the J call TRBJ2-7; 7 nucleotides agree with TRBD2. The ends lost 1 base at V and 8 bases at J; junction bases unmatched: 8. The CDR3 length is 14 residues. Germline CDR1 and CDR2: SGHAT and FQDESV (reference sequence). The full variable domain, rest sourced from reference TRBV11-1 and TRBJ2-7, is EAEVAQSPRYKITEKSQAVAFWCDPISGHATLYWYRQILGQGPELLVQFQDESVVDDSQLPKDRFSAERLKGVDSTLKIQPAELGDSAMYLCASSLGGGDVKQYFGPGTRLTVT.

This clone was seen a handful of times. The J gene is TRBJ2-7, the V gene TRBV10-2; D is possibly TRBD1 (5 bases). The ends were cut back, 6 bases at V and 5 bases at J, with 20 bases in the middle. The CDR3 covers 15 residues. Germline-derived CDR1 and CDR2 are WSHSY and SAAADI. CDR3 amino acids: CASRVDSFSLDEQYF. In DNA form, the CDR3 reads TGCGCCAGCAGAGTCGACAGTTTTTCCCTCGACGAGCAGTACTTC.

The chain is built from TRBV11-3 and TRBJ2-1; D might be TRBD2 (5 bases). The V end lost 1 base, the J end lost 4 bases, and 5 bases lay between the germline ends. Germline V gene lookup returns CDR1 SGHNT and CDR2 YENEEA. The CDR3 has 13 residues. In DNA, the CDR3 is TGTGCCAGCAGCTTAGGAGGGTACAATGAGCAGTTCTTC. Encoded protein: CASSLGGYNEQFF.

The CDR3 DNA reads as TGTGCCAGCAGCTCCCTGACGGGAGCGGGGGAAAAACTGTTTTTT. It yields the protein CASSSLTGAGEKLFF. The chain uses TRBV11-2 and TRBJ1-4; D gene uncertain. The CDR3 runs to 15 residues. V dropped 4 bases and J dropped 8 bases, with 17 bases sitting between them. The germline V gene encodes CDR1 SGHAT and CDR2 FQNNGV.

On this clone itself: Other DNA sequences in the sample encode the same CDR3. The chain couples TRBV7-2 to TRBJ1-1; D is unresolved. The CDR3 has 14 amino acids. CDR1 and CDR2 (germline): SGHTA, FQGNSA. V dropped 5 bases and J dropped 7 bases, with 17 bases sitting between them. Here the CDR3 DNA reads TGTGCCAGCAGCGCCCTTTCCCGAGCGGGTGAAGCTTTCTTT. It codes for CASSALSRAGEAFF.

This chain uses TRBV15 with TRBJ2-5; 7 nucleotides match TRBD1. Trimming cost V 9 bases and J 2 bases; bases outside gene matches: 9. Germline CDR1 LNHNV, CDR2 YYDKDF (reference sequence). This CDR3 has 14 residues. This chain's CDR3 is CATRSGTVQETQYF. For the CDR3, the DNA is TGTGCCACGAGGTCAGGGACAGTTCAAGAGACCCAGTACTTC.

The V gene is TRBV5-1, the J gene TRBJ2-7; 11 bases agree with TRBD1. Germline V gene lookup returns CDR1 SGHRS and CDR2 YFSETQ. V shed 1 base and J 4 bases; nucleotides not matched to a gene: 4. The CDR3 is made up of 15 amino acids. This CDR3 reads CASSLKGQGDYEQYF. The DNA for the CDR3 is TGCGCCAGCAGCTTGAAGGGACAGGGGGATTACGAGCAGTACTTC. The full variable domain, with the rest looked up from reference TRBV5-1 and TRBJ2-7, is KAGVTQTPRYLIKTRGQQVTLSCSPISGHRSVSWYQQTPGQGLQFLFEYFSETQRNKGNFPGRFSGRQFSNSRSEMNVSTLELGDSALYLCASSLKGQGDYEQYFGPGTRLTVT.

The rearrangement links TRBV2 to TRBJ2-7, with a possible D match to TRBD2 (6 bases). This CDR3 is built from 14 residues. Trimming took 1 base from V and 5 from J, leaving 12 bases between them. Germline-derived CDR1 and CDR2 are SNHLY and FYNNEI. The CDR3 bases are TGTGCCAGCAGTGAAGTGACTAGTGGCGACGAGCAGTACTTC. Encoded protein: CASSEVTSGDEQYF. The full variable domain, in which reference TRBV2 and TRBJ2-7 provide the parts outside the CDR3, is EPEVTQTPSHQVTQMGQEVILRCVPISNHLYFYWYRQILGQKVEFLVSFYNNEISEKSEIFDDQFSVERPDGSNFTLKIRSTKLEDSAMYFCASSEVTSGDEQYFGPGTRLTVT.

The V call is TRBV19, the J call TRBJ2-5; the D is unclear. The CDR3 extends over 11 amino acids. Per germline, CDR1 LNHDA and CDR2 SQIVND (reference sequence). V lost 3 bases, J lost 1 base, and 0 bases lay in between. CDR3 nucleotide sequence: TGTGCCAGTAGTATCCAAGAGACCCAGTACTTC. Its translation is CASSIQETQYF. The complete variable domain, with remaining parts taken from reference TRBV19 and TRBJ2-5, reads DGGITQSPKYLFRKEGQNVTLSCEQNLNHDAMYWYRQDPGQGLRLIYYSQIVNDFQKGDIAEGYSVSREKKESFPLTVTSAQKNPTAFYLCASSIQETQYFGPGTRLLVL.

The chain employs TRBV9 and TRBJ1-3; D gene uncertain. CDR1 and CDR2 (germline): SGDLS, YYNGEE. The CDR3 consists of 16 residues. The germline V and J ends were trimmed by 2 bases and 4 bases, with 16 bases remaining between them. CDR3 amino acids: CASSVYEGPNGNTIYF. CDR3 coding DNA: TGTGCCAGCAGCGTTTACGAGGGCCCGAACGGAAACACCATATATTTT.

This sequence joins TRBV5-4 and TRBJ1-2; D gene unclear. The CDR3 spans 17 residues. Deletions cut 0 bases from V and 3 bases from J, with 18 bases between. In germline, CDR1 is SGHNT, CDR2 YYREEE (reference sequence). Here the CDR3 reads CASSLGLSVIEDYGYTF. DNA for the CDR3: TGTGCCAGCAGCTTGGGCCTCTCGGTGATAGAGGACTATGGCTACACCTTC.

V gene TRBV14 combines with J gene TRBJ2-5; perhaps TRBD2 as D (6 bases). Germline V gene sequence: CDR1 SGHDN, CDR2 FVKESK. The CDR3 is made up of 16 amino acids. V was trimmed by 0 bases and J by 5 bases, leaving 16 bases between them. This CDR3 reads CASSQDRKWGVETQYF. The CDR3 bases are TGTGCCAGCAGCCAAGATCGGAAATGGGGGGTCGAGACCCAGTACTTC.

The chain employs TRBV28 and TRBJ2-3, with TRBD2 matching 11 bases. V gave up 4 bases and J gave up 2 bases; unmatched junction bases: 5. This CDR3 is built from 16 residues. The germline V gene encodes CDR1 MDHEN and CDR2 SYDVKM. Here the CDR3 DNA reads TGTGCCAGCAGTTCCCGACTAGCGGGAAACACAGATACGCAGTATTTT. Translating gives CASSSRLAGNTDTQYF.

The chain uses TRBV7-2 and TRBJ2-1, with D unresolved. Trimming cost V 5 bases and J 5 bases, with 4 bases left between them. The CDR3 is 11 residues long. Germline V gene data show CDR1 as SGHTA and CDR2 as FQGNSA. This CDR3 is CASSRNNEQFF. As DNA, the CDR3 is TGTGCCAGCAGCCGTAACAATGAGCAGTTCTTC.

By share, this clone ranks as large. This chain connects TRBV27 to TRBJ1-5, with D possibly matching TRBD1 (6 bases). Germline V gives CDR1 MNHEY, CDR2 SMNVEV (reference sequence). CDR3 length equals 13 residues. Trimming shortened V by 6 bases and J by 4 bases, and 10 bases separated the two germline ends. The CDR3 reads CASSFTGNQPQHF. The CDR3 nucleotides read TGTGCCAGCAGCTTCACAGGGAATCAGCCCCAGCATTTT.

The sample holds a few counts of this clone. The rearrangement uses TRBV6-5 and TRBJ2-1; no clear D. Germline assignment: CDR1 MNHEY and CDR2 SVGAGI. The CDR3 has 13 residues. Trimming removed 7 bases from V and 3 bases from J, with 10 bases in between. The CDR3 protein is CASKSLFYNEQFF. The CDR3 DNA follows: TGTGCCAGCAAGTCCCTTTTCTACAATGAGCAGTTCTTC.

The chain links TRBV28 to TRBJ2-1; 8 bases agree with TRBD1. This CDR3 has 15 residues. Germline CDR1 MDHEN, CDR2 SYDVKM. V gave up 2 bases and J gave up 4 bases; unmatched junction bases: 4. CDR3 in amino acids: CASSLTQGGYNEQFF. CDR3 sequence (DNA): TGTGCCAGCAGTTTAACACAGGGGGGATACAATGAGCAGTTCTTC.

The chain's CDR3 is CASSSGLDRVRGQPQHF. The CDR3, as DNA: TGTGCCAGCAGTTCCGGCCTGGACAGGGTGAGGGGTCAGCCCCAGCATTTT. This rearrangement joins TRBV27 to TRBJ1-5; 8 bases match TRBD1. The CDR3 runs to 17 residues. V was pared by 4 bases and J by 6 bases, with 14 bases of the junction left unmatched. Germline V gene sequence: CDR1 MNHEY, CDR2 SMNVEV (reference sequence).

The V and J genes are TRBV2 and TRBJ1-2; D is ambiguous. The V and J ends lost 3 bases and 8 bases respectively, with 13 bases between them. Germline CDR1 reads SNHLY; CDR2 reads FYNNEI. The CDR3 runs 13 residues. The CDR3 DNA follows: TGTGCCAGCAGTGACGCGGGGTCGGGCGGCTACACCTTC. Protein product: CASSDAGSGGYTF.

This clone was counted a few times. CDR3 in DNA: TGTGCCAGCAGCTTGGGGTTGAACAATGAGCAGTTCTTC. It codes for CASSLGLNNEQFF. The rearrangement uses TRBV11-2 and TRBJ2-1; D call uncertain. Per germline, CDR1 SGHAT and CDR2 FQNNGV. This CDR3 has 13 amino acids. V lost 3 bases to trimming and J lost 5 bases, with 8 bases between them.

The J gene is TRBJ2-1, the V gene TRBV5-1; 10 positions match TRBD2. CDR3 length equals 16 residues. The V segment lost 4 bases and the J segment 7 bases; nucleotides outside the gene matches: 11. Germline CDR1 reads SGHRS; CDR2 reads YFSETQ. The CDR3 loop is CASSPASGSLGNEQFF. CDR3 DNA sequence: TGCGCCAGCAGCCCCGCTAGCGGGAGCCTGGGTAATGAGCAGTTCTTC.

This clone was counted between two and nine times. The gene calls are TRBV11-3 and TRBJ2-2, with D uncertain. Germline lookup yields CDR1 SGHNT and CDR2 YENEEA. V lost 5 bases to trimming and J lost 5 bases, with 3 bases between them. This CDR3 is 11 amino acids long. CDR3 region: CASSLTGELFF. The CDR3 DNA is TGTGCCAGCAGCCTTACCGGGGAGCTGTTTTTT. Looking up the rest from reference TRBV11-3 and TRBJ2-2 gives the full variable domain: EAGVVQSPRYKIIEKKQPVAFWCNPISGHNTLYWYLQNLGQGPELLIRYENEEAVDDSQLPKDRFSAERLKGVDSTLKIQPAELGDSAVYLCASSLTGELFFGEGSRLTVL.

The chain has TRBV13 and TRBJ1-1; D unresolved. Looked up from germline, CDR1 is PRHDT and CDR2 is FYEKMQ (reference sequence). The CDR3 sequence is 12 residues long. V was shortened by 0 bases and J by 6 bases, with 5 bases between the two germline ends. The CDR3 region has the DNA TGTGCCAGCAGCTTAGGGGAACCTGAAGCTTTCTTT. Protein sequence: CASSLGEPEAFF.

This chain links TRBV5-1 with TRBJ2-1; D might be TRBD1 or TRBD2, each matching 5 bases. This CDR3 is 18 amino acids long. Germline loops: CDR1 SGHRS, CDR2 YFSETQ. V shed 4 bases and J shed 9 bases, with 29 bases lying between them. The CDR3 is CASSARGPIYNEHREQFF. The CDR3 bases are TGCGCCAGCAGCGCCCGGGGACCCATTTACAATGAGCATCGTGAGCAGTTCTTC.

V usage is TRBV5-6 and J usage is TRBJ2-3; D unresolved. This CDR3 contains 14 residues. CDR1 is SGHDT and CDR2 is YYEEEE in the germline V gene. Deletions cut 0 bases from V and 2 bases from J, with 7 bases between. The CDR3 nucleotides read TGTGCCAGCAGCTTGGCAGGATACACAGATACGCAGTATTTT. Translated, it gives CASSLAGYTDTQYF.